A single TCR beta chain is shown here with its context. These data are taken from a study of shared clonotypes between healthy human individuals. The data were produced by immunoSEQ multiplex PCR, yet TCRdb's version contains in-frame clones alone and is incomplete. The sample carries about 1 million clones, roughly 75% recorded once. The sequenced sample consisted of memory CD4+ T cells sorted from blood. Specified subset: CD45RA-negative fraction. This clonotype was sampled from a young man in good health.

The CDR3 sequence: CASSELLEQFF. DNA for the CDR3: TGTGCCAGCAGTGAACTATTGGAGCAGTTCTTC. This chain connects TRBV2 to TRBJ2-1; D gene uncertain. Germline V lookup: CDR1 SNHLY, CDR2 FYNNEI. This CDR3 has 11 amino acids. V was clipped by 2 bases and J by 10 bases, with 6 bases between them.